The TCR beta chain under discussion was sequenced for a study of T-cell reconstitution after alpha-beta-depleted transplantation in children. Regarding the study as a whole: Some patients showed high day-60 TCRbeta diversity, which derived from surviving recipient T cells and thymic progenitors. Newly produced T cells mostly provided counts and TCRbeta diversity after one year, as hyperexpanded clones declined. Two months or so post-transplant, alpha-beta T cells reportedly derived from several hundred expanded graft clones.

Only a few counts were recorded for this clonotype. Its antigen is not known. The CDR3 is 16 residues long. The germline V gene has CDR1 DFQATT and CDR2 SNEGSKA (reference sequence). With V trimmed by 3 bases and J by 1 base, 4 bases remained unmatched. Preparation of the TCRbeta library used unique molecular identifiers. TCRdb used MiXCR to reprocess the PCR reads, holding one entry per CDR3 protein. Of about 200,000 distinct CDR3 sequences listed, approximately 6.9% are singletons. The sample in question was PBMCs, obtained before TCRalphabeta/CD19-depleted stem cell transplant. The genes are TRBV20-1 and TRBJ2-1, with TRBD1 identical over 12 bases. This clonotype originated in a boy aged 2 to 9 with acute lymphoblastic leukemia, due to receive a stem cell transplant. CDR3 residues: CSASRGQGASYNEQFF. Here the CDR3 DNA reads TGCAGTGCTAGTAGGGGACAGGGGGCATCCTACAATGAGCAGTTCTTC.